Following are 11 T cell receptor beta chains from one sample sequenced in a study of T cell responses to AZD1222 COVID-19 vaccine. Only in-frame clones appear in the TCRdb table, and some are missing; sequencing was by immunoSEQ multiplex PCR. Found here are around 99,000 clones, about 89% of them singletons; the top ten hold approximately 9%. The sample here was peripheral blood, taken 28 days after the second AZD1222 dose. These receptor sequences come from an adult who received the AZD1222 COVID-19 vaccine.

This clone occurred a few times. The chain carries TRBV7-2 and TRBJ2-5; a possible D gene is TRBD1 (6 bases). Germline V gene lookup returns CDR1 SGHTA and CDR2 FQGNSA. The V end was cut by 2 bases, the J end by 5 bases, with 12 bases between. The CDR3 covers 14 residues. This chain's CDR3 is CASSLQWGQETQYF. In nucleotides, the CDR3 is TGTGCCAGCAGCTTACAATGGGGGCAGGAGACCCAGTACTTC.

The chain is built from TRBV5-4 and TRBJ2-1, with D unresolved. Trimming pared 4 bases from V and 4 bases from J, leaving 9 bases between. Germline CDR1 SGHNT, CDR2 YYREEE (reference sequence). The CDR3 is 13 amino acids. CDR3 sequence: CASSVENYNEQFF. CDR3 sequence (DNA): TGTGCCAGCAGCGTTGAGAATTACAATGAGCAGTTCTTC.

The rearrangement links TRBV3-1 (or the pseudogene TRBV3-2) to TRBJ1-6; D might be TRBD1 (5 bases). CDR1 and CDR2 (germline): LGHDT, YNNKEL (reference sequence). This CDR3 is built from 13 residues. V lost 6 bases to trimming and J lost 10 bases, with 13 bases between them. CDR3 protein: CASRPGGGSPLHF. The CDR3 DNA reads TGTGCCAGCAGACCCGGGGGGGGATCACCCCTCCACTTT.

The chain combines TRBV15 with TRBJ1-3; unclear D gene. The CDR3 covers 18 residues. V lost 0 bases and J lost 1, with 16 bases in between. Germline lookup yields CDR1 LNHNV and CDR2 YYDKDF (reference sequence). In DNA, the CDR3 is TGTGCCACCAGCAGAGATGCCAAAATATATGTTTCTGGAAACACCATATATTTT. It encodes CATSRDAKIYVSGNTIYF.

The J gene is TRBJ2-1, the V gene TRBV7-2; unclear D gene. V lost 1 base and J 6 bases, leaving 13 bases between the germline ends. The CDR3 length is 15 residues. CDR1 is SGHTA and CDR2 is FQGNSA in the germline V gene. CDR3 residues: CASSLDGGPLNEQFF. As DNA, the CDR3 is TGTGCCAGCAGCTTAGATGGTGGACCCCTCAATGAGCAGTTCTTC.

This chain links TRBV4-1 with TRBJ2-1; 8 nucleotides align to TRBD1. The ends lost 6 bases at V and 6 bases at J; junction bases unmatched: 7. The CDR3 sequence is 14 residues long. In germline, CDR1 is MGHRA, CDR2 YSYEKL. DNA for the CDR3: TGCGCCAGCAGTCAGACAGGGGTTGGCAATGAGCAGTTCTTC. Encoded protein: CASSQTGVGNEQFF.

The genes are TRBV2 and TRBJ1-5; D is unclear. Germline CDR1 and CDR2: SNHLY and FYNNEI. The V end lost 3 bases, the J end lost 7 bases, and 10 bases lay between the germline ends. The CDR3 sequence is 13 residues long. The chain's CDR3 is CASSDGGPQPQHF. CDR3 nucleotide sequence: TGTGCCAGCAGTGATGGTGGACCGCAGCCCCAGCATTTT.

This clone occurred a few times. V is TRBV7-9 and J is TRBJ2-1, with TRBD2 matching over 13 bases. The CDR3 is 15 amino acids. The ends lost 4 bases at V and 8 bases at J; junction bases unmatched: 5. Germline loops: CDR1 SEHNR, CDR2 FQNEAQ (reference sequence). CDR3 protein: CASSSTSGRAHEQFF. CDR3 nucleotide sequence: TGTGCCAGCAGCTCTACTAGCGGGAGGGCCCATGAGCAGTTCTTC.

The genes are TRBV11-1 and TRBJ2-3; D may be TRBD2 (5 bases). Trimming removed 2 bases at V and 2 bases at J, with 11 bases between. This CDR3 has 15 residues. Germline loops: CDR1 SGHAT, CDR2 FQDESV (reference sequence). CDR3 DNA sequence: TGTGCCAGCAGCTTACCGGGGAGTTCCACAGATACGCAGTATTTT. This codes for CASSLPGSSTDTQYF.

V and J are TRBV2 and TRBJ1-3; TRBD1 agrees at 9 bases. V trimming: 6 bases; J trimming: 14 bases; junction bases outside the gene matches: 8. The length of the CDR3 is 12 residues. CDR1 SNHLY and CDR2 FYNNEI come from the germline V gene. The CDR3 is CASRATGTGLYF. The CDR3, as DNA: TGTGCCAGCAGAGCAACCGGGACAGGGTTATATTTT. Full variable domain (outside the CDR3, taken from reference TRBV2 and TRBJ1-3): EPEVTQTPSHQVTQMGQEVILRCVPISNHLYFYWYRQILGQKVEFLVSFYNNEISEKSEIFDDQFSVERPDGSNFTLKIRSTKLEDSAMYFCASRATGTGLYFGEGSWLTVV.

This clone was found once. This chain uses TRBV19 with TRBJ2-7; the D gene is possibly TRBD1 (5 bases). The V gene's germline CDR1 is LNHDA and CDR2 SQIVND (reference sequence). This CDR3 has 12 amino acids. The V and J ends lost 3 bases and 7 bases respectively, with 10 bases between them. The CDR3 region has the DNA TGTGCCAGTAGTATTGGGGCGAGAGAGCAGTACTTC. Translation gives CASSIGAREQYF.